Each of the 9 T cell receptor beta chains below was sequenced from the same sample in a study of blood T cell repertoires in COVID-19 (dated by TCRdb to the early 2020s). Library generation was performed with the immunoSEQ multiplex PCR assay. TCRdb mirrors the immuneACCESS table, restricted to in-frame sequences. Some clones are absent from its copies; in checked studies, under half trace to an unresolved V gene, and the reason for the others is unknown. The sample yields roughly 250,000 clones; about 88% were counted once. Approximately 3.7% of the sample goes to the ten largest clones. Material: peripheral blood. The receptors were gathered from a man in his sixties who had recovered from COVID-19.

This clone occurred once. The rearrangement links TRBV11-3 to TRBJ2-2; 9 bases line up with TRBD1. This CDR3 has 13 residues. Germline CDR1 SGHNT, CDR2 YENEEA. Trimming cost V 0 bases and J 14 bases; bases outside gene matches: 4. In DNA form, the CDR3 reads TGTGCCAGCAGCTTAGACGGGACAGGGAGTCTGTTTTTT. Translated, it gives CASSLDGTGSLFF.

The chain joins TRBV19 to TRBJ2-7; weak D call: TRBD1 (5 bases). CDR1 is LNHDA, CDR2 SQIVND, per germline (reference sequence). The CDR3 is made up of 15 amino acids. V shed 3 bases and J shed 2 bases, with 14 bases lying between them. This chain's CDR3 is CASSIGQGSTYEQYF. DNA of the CDR3: TGTGCCAGTAGTATCGGGCAGGGCAGCACCTACGAGCAGTACTTC.

The genes are TRBV15 and TRBJ2-3; D is unclear. This CDR3 has 14 amino acids. V dropped 6 bases and J dropped 0 bases, with 10 bases sitting between them. Germline CDR1 is LNHNV and CDR2 is YYDKDF (reference sequence). The CDR3 region has the DNA TGTGCCACCAGTATGGCATTAAGCACAGATACGCAGTATTTT. Its translation: CATSMALSTDTQYF.

The genes are TRBV19 and TRBJ2-7, with D possibly being TRBD1 (5 bases). CDR3 size: 20 residues. V lost 3 bases and J lost 0, with 27 bases in between. The germline V gene encodes CDR1 LNHDA and CDR2 SQIVND (reference sequence). CDR3 region: CASSITLRRGYLDDSYEQYF. The CDR3 nucleotides read TGTGCCAGTAGTATTACTCTGAGAAGGGGCTACTTAGACGACTCCTACGAGCAGTACTTC. Full variable domain (remainder filled in from reference TRBV19 and TRBJ2-7): DGGITQSPKYLFRKEGQNVTLSCEQNLNHDAMYWYRQDPGQGLRLIYYSQIVNDFQKGDIAEGYSVSREKKESFPLTVTSAQKNPTAFYLCASSITLRRGYLDDSYEQYFGPGTRLTVT.

The rearrangement links TRBV19 to TRBJ2-1; 8 positions agree with TRBD1. V shed 3 bases, J shed 2 bases, and the junction held 0 bases outside the gene matches. The CDR3 has 14 residues. The germline V gene has CDR1 LNHDA and CDR2 SQIVND (reference sequence). The CDR3 loop is CASSMTGAYNEQFF. The CDR3, as DNA: TGTGCCAGTAGTATGACAGGGGCCTACAATGAGCAGTTCTTC.

The chain couples TRBV6-2 or TRBV6-3 to TRBJ2-7, with D maybe TRBD1 (5 bases). The CDR3 runs to 14 residues. Germline values: CDR1 MNHEY, CDR2 SVGEGT. The germline V and J ends were trimmed by 0 bases and 2 bases, with 8 bases remaining between them. The CDR3 bases are TGTGCCAGCAGTTACTCGGCAGGGCCCTACGAGCAGTACTTC. As protein: CASSYSAGPYEQYF.

This sequence joins TRBV5-1 and TRBJ1-4; D possibly corresponds to TRBD1 (6 bases). The germline gives CDR1 SGHRS, CDR2 YFSETQ. This CDR3 contains 13 residues. Trimming removed 7 bases from V and 2 bases from J, with 9 bases in between. CDR3 coding DNA: TGCGCCAGCGGGCAGGGGACTAATGAAAAACTGTTTTTT. Protein product: CASGQGTNEKLFF. The variable domain in full, completed from reference TRBV5-1 and TRBJ1-4, reads KAGVTQTPRYLIKTRGQQVTLSCSPISGHRSVSWYQQTPGQGLQFLFEYFSETQRNKGNFPGRFSGRQFSNSRSEMNVSTLELGDSALYLCASGQGTNEKLFFGSGTQLSVL.

This chain links TRBV5-6 with TRBJ1-1; D possibly corresponds to TRBD1 (6 bases). Per the germline V gene, CDR1 is SGHDT and CDR2 is YYEEEE. The CDR3 runs to 15 residues. Trimming stripped 3 bases from V and 4 bases from J, with 16 bases between. This CDR3 reads CASSSRRGRATEAFF. The CDR3 bases are TGTGCCAGCAGCTCACGCAGGGGAAGGGCCACTGAAGCTTTCTTT.

This chain uses TRBV6-2 or TRBV6-3 with TRBJ2-1; D remains unclear. V dropped 5 bases and J dropped 0 bases, with 11 bases sitting between them. Germline CDR1 reads MNHEY; CDR2 reads SVGEGT. The CDR3 length is 15 residues. CDR3 in amino acids: CASSVGIGSYNEQFF. The DNA for the CDR3 is TGTGCCAGCAGTGTGGGCATCGGCTCCTACAATGAGCAGTTCTTC.